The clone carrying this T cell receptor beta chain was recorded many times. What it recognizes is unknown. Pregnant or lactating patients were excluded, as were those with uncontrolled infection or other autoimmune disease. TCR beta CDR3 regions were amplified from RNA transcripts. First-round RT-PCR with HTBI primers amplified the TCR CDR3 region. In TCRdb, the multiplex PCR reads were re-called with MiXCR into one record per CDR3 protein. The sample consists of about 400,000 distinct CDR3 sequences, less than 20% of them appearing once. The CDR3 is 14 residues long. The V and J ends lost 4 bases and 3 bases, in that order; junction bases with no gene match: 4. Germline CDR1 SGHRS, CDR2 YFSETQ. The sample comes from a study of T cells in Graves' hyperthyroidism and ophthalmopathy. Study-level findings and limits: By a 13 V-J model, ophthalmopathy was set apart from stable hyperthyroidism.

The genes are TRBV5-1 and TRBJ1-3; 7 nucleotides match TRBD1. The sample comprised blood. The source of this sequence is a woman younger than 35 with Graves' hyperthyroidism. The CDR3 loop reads CASSVRGNGNTIYF. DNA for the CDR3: TGCGCCAGCAGCGTCAGGGGGAATGGAAACACCATATATTTT. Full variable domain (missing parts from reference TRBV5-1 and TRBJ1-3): KAGVTQTPRYLIKTRGQQVTLSCSPISGHRSVSWYQQTPGQGLQFLFEYFSETQRNKGNFPGRFSGRQFSNSRSEMNVSTLELGDSALYLCASSVRGNGNTIYFGEGSWLTVV.